This T cell receptor beta chain was obtained from a study of blood T cell repertoires in COVID-19 (dated by TCRdb to the early 2020s). For context, the study as a whole: Collaborator samples came from the United States, Italy and Spain and covered acute and convalescent phases of COVID-19. The material from the prospective study consisted of cDNA or gDNA derived from T cells, B-cell-depleted T cells, or PBMCs. Subjects who had been exposed to COVID-19, were actively infected with it, or had recovered from it provided the deeply sampled blood TCRbeta repertoires that made up the dataset. The repertoires were released in a freely available public database meant as a resource for research on the immune response to SARS-CoV-2. The samples were drawn from two sources: the first 160 participants of the ongoing ImmuneRACE study, and over 950 subjects contributed by 6 global collaborators. Nearly every sample came with metadata listing a de-identified subject ID, COVID-19 status, age in years and sex. HLA class I and class II types, where available, came from metadata supplied by the sample provider rather than from assay-based typing. Paper-wide results and their limitations: The quantity of clinical and demographic metadata differed by source and by participant and was supplied without curation.

Collaborating institutions collected whole blood in K2EDTA tubes following their own protocols. Collaborator samples were shipped for TCRbeta analysis as frozen whole blood, isolated PBMCs, or DNA extracted from either sample type. TCRbeta CDR3 regions were amplified from genomic DNA by means of the immunoSEQ Assay, a bias-controlled multiplex PCR. In the source study's methods: The number of nucleated cells in each sample was estimated from the amplification of reference gene primers within the assay. Sequence reads were collapsed and filtered to measure the absolute abundance of every unique TCRbeta CDR3 rearrangement. Productive Simpson clonality was computed per sample as the square root of Simpson's diversity index over productive rearrangements. TCRdb re-hosts the immuneACCESS table, in-frame sequences only. Its copies lack some clones; in the studies checked, an unresolved V gene accounts for under half of them, and the cause for the rest is not known. The V and J calls and the clone size are those of that table, but D and trimming were determined from the DNA. The sample data list hundreds of thousands of clones, and 88% of these were observed just once. The ten largest clones take up 9% to 9.5% of the sample.

Reading the germline V gene gives CDR1 SGHRS and CDR2 YFSETQ. V is pruned by 2 bases and J by 6 bases, leaving 5 bases of the junction without a gene match. The CDR3 has 15 amino acids, counting the end cysteine and phenylalanine. Just the 45-base CDR3 DNA is kept, in frame starting at base 1. A note on this clone: The target of this receptor is not known. Base quality data are lacking; no much larger clone is found one base away.

This clonotype was sampled from a man younger than 30 with active or convalescent COVID-19. This chain joins TRBV5-1 to TRBJ2-1; 10 of the junction bases match TRBD1. Sequencing used peripheral blood. The CDR3 sequence is CASSFGQGGLNEQFF. The base sequence is TGCGCCAGCAGCTTTGGACAGGGGGGCCTCAATGAGCAGTTCTTC. Beyond the CDR3, the reference TRBV5-1 and TRBJ2-1 genes provide the residues; the full variable domain reads: KAGVTQTPRYLIKTRGQQVTLSCSPISGHRSVSWYQQTPGQGLQFLFEYFSETQRNKGNFPGRFSGRQFSNSRSEMNVSTLELGDSALYLCASSFGQGGLNEQFFGPGTRLTVL.